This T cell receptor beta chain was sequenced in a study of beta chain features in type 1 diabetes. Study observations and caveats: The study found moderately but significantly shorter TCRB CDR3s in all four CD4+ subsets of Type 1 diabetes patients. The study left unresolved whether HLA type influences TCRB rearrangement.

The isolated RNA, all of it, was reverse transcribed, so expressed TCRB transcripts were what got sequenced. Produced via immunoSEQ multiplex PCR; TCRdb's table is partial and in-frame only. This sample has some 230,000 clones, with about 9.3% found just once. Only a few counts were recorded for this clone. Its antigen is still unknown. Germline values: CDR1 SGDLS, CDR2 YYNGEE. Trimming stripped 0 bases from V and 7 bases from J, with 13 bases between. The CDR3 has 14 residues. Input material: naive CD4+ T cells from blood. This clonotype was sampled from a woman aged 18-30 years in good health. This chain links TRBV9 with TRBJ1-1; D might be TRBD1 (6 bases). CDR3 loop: CASSVDLGQNEAFF. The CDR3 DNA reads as TGTGCCAGCAGCGTAGACCTAGGACAGAATGAAGCTTTCTTT.